This TCR beta chain derives from a study of cytomegalovirus exposure and HLA in healthy donors. For the study at large: There were 85 million or so unique TCRs (from HLA-typed donors) in an early data release. Findings of the study overall: Clonal expansion, a later analysis showed, was greater in HLA-associated TCR beta chains than in equally common others.

As regards this clone: Antigen specificity is unknown.

PCR used 60 Vbeta primers and 13 Jbeta primers. Using immunoSEQ multiplex PCR, the repertoire was profiled, and TCRdb retains in-frame clones only, with some absent. The repertoire holds about 230,000 clones, with 75% to 85% as singletons. This CDR3 comprises 15 residues. Germline loops: CDR1 MDHEN, CDR2 SYDVKM. Trimming cost V 5 bases and J 0 bases; bases outside gene matches: 6. The sequence was collected from a woman aged 60-75 years in good health and CMV-seropositive. The chain recombines TRBV28 with TRBJ2-7; 8 bases map to TRBD2. What was sequenced was PBMCs. CDR3 nucleotides: TGTGCCAGCAGTACGGGGGGGGCCAGCTCCTACGAGCAGTACTTC. It specifies CASSTGGASSYEQYF.